These T cell receptor beta chains were read from a single sample in a study of regulatory T cells in long-lasting Graves disease. TCRdb ran MiXCR on the multiplex PCR reads and lists one entry per CDR3 protein. Of 420,000 or so distinct CDR3 sequences listed, over 15% are singletons. These data were also reused for a study on T cells in Graves' hyperthyroidism and ophthalmopathy.

Sequences were derived from peripheral blood mononuclear cells (PBMCs), sampled at new diagnosis, from a patient treated with antithyroid drugs. These receptors came from a woman in her late teens or twenties with Graves disease. Both conserved end residues are part of each CDR3. The D gene is left open where the match is weak. Part of the rows lack a size; the others show once, few, many or a class for expanded clones.

many	-	TRBV7-9	TRBJ2-2	TGTGCCAGCCCCTTTGACGGCACCGGGGAGCTGTTTTTT	CASPFDGTGELFF
-	-	TRBV7-9	TRBJ2-6	TGTGCCAGCACCCTGGGTGGGGTCCCTGGGGCCAACGTCCTGACTTTC	CASTLGGVPGANVLTF
few	TRBD2	TRBV3-1	TRBJ2-2	TGTGCCAGCAGCCAAGATTTGGCCTGGCGGGGGGCGACCGGGGAGCTGTTTTTT	CASSQDLAWRGATGELFF
-	TRBD1	TRBV19	TRBJ1-5	TGTGCCAGTAGAGAGACAGGGTTTGGTCAGCCCCAGCATTTT	CASRETGFGQPQHF
many	TRBD2	TRBV12-3/TRBV12-4	TRBJ2-7	TGTGCCAGCAGTGCCGGACTAGCGGGTCTTACCTACGAGCAGTACTTC	CASSAGLAGLTYEQYF
few	-	TRBV5-4	TRBJ2-2	TGTGCCAGCAGCATCGGGGGAAGGGGGACCGGGGAGCTGTTTTTT	CASSIGGRGTGELFF
-	-	TRBV5-8	TRBJ2-3	TGTGCCAGCAGCTACGCCTCTAGGGGCTCGCTTGGGGATACGCAGTATTTT	CASSYASRGSLGDTQYF
few	-	TRBV19	TRBJ1-1	TGTGCCAGTAGTGCGGCTTGGAACACTGAAGCTTTCTTT	CASSAAWNTEAFF
few	TRBD1	TRBV11-3	TRBJ2-7	TGTGCCAGCAGCAACGACAGGGCCCCCTACGAGCAGTACTTC	CASSNDRAPYEQYF
-	TRBD2	TRBV2	TRBJ2-7	TGTGCCAGCAGTGACTCGAGCGGGAAAAACGAGCAGTACTTC	CASSDSSGKNEQYF
many	-	TRBV24-1	TRBJ1-1	TGTGCCACCAGTGCCTTGGGGGGCCGGGTGAACACTGAAGCTTTCTTT	CATSALGGRVNTEAFF
-	TRBD2	TRBV28	TRBJ2-1	TGTGCCAGCAGCCCGGGACTAGCGGGAGATACCCTCTACAATGAGCAGTTCTTC	CASSPGLAGDTLYNEQFF
many	-	TRBV7-8	TRBJ2-1	TGTGCCAGCAGCTTAGGAGGGACCTGGGAGCAGTTCTTC	CASSLGGTWEQFF
many	-	TRBV3-1	TRBJ1-5	TGTGCCAGCAGCCAAGATACTGCAGTCAATCAGCCCCAGCATTTT	CASSQDTAVNQPQHF
-	-	TRBV30	TRBJ2-3	TGTGCCTGGAGTATTGTTGAAGGGTCCGATACGCAGTATTTT	CAWSIVEGSDTQYF
few	-	TRBV18	TRBJ2-1	TGTGCCAGCTCACTTTCGGACGGATACAATGAGCAGTTCTTC	CASSLSDGYNEQFF